This TCR beta chain comes out of a study of shared clonotypes between healthy human individuals. Looking at the study overall: CD4 naive cells filled three plates per donor, CD4 memory three, CD8 naive two and CD8 memory one.

V gave up 4 bases and J gave up 0 bases, with 13 bases separating them. Germline V lookup: CDR1 MGHRA, CDR2 YSYEKL. The length of the CDR3 is 17 residues. A word on this clone: The antigen is not known.

Study-wide points: Sampling was confined to blood; repertoires within tissues likely differ.

In the naive CD8 group, cells lacked CD45RO and were positively selected for CCR7, so terminally differentiated effector memory CD45RA+ cells were left out. Produced via immunoSEQ multiplex PCR; TCRdb's table is partial and in-frame only. Of some 2 million clones listed, about 95% were seen once; the top ten hold 1.2%. The clonotype originates from a man aged 18 to 35 in good health. The chain links TRBV4-1 to TRBJ2-6; possibly TRBD1 for D (5 bases). The sequencing input was naive CD8+ T cells sorted from blood. CDR3: CASSRQGSYSGANVLTF. DNA of the CDR3: TGCGCCAGCAGCCGGCAGGGTTCCTACTCTGGGGCCAACGTCCTGACTTTC.